The 5 T cell receptor beta chains below come from one sample, sequenced in a study of shared T cell receptors in the human thymus. The table came from immunoSEQ multiplex PCR; TCRdb's copy has only in-frame clones and leaves some out. The sample carries 640,000 or so clones, around 87% recorded once. These same data were also listed under a study on human thymus T cells.

The sequenced sample consisted of thymocytes. The receptors were sampled from a boy under three years old with a congenital heart defect.

The CDR3 sequence: CASSLKGADGRVAYEQYF. The CDR3 nucleotides are TGTGCCAGCAGTTTAAAGGGGGCGGACGGACGTGTGGCCTACGAGCAGTACTTC. The gene calls are TRBV27 and TRBJ2-7, with 7 bases identical to TRBD1. CDR1 is MNHEY, CDR2 SMNVEV, per germline (reference sequence). Losses at the gene ends were 2 bases for V and 2 bases for J; bases not matched to a gene: 15. The CDR3 consists of 18 residues.

The rearrangement uses TRBV1 and TRBJ2-3; no check of the table's D call, TRBD2, against the DNA was made. TRBV1 is listed as a pseudogene. The CDR3 is 14 amino acids. CDR3 bases: TGCACCAGCAGCCAGCCGGGGGACACAGATACGCAGTATTTT. It specifies CTSSQPGDTDTQYF.

This clone is a singleton in its sample. V and J are TRBV6-6 and TRBJ1-1; the D gene is possibly TRBD1 (5 bases). CDR3 length: 15 residues. Germline V lookup: CDR1 MNHNY, CDR2 SVGAGI (reference sequence). V was shortened by 2 bases and J by 1 base, with 11 bases between the two germline ends. In DNA, the CDR3 is TGTGCCAGCAGTTACAAGGGGCGCGAGAACACTGAAGCTTTCTTT. This translates into CASSYKGRENTEAFF.

The rearrangement uses TRBV5-1 and TRBJ2-7; D might be TRBD1 (6 bases). This CDR3 has 14 residues. The V end was cut by 1 base, the J end by 4 bases, with 12 bases between. Germline V gene lookup returns CDR1 SGHRS and CDR2 YFSETQ. CDR3 protein: CASSLWGRGYEQYF. In DNA, the CDR3 is TGCGCCAGCAGCTTGTGGGGGCGCGGGTACGAGCAGTACTTC.

The chain recombines TRBV6-4 with TRBJ2-2; the D gene is possibly TRBD1 (7 bases). Trimming cost V 8 bases and J 2 bases, with 12 bases left between them. The germline V gene encodes CDR1 MRHNA and CDR2 SNTAGT. The CDR3 is made up of 14 amino acids. CDR3 in amino acids: CASRRGANTGELFF. The CDR3 DNA reads as TGTGCCAGCCGCAGGGGGGCCAACACCGGGGAGCTGTTTTTT.